These 20 T cell receptor beta chains were all obtained from the same sample, sequenced in a study of blood T cells in healthy people across ages. Combining a sample-barcoded 5' primer with a J-beta primer mix, a second PCR ran for roughly 7 to 11 cycles. One entry per CDR3 protein, called by TCRdb with MiXCR from the 5' RACE reads. The sample lists hundreds of thousands of distinct CDR3 sequences, about a third seen once, with approximately 15% in the top ten. The sequencing sample was made of blood. All receptors derive from a woman of 80 years or more in good health.

This clonotype has ten or more counts. The chain carries TRBV3-1 and TRBJ2-5; D unresolved. The J call is doubtful: the DNA matches TRBJ2-7 better. The V gene's germline CDR1 is LGHDT and CDR2 YNNKEL (reference sequence). The CDR3 has 12 residues. The CDR3 spells CASSQVFYEQYF. As DNA, the CDR3 is TGTGCCAGCAGCCAAGTGTTCTACGAGCAGTACTTC.

This clonotype appeared a few times. A much bigger clone sits one base away, suggesting this may be a read error. The chain employs TRBV9 and TRBJ2-7, with D tentatively TRBD1 or TRBD2 (5 bases each). Germline CDR1 and CDR2: SGDLS and YYNGEE. The CDR3 is 17 amino acids. The DNA for the CDR3 is TGTGCCAGCAACGTAGGCGGATTGAGGGGTTGGTCCTACGAGCAGTACTTC. Residues: CASNVGGLRGWSYEQYF. The variable domain in full, completed from reference TRBV9 and TRBJ2-7, reads DSGVTQTPKHLITATGQRVTLRCSPRSGDLSVYWYQQSLDQGLQFLIQYYNGEERAKGNILERFSAQQFPDLHSELNLSSLELGDSALYFCASNVGGLRGWSYEQYFGPGTRLTVT.

This chain links TRBV18 with TRBJ1-2, with no clear D. CDR3 length equals 15 residues. V was shortened by 1 base and J by 2 bases, with 11 bases between the two germline ends. CDR1 KGHSH and CDR2 LQKENI come from the germline V gene. The CDR3 loop is CASSPLARRNYGYTF. CDR3 DNA: TGTGCCAGCTCACCACTGGCCAGGAGGAACTATGGCTACACCTTC.

V is TRBV12-3 or TRBV12-4 and J is TRBJ2-3; the D gene is possibly TRBD1 (8 bases). The CDR3 sequence is 16 residues long. The V end was cut by 5 bases, the J end by 4 bases, with 19 bases between. Here the CDR3 DNA reads TGTGCCAGCAGTCCTACAGGGGGAGGGAGAGCAGATACGCAGTATTTT. Translation gives CASSPTGGGRADTQYF.

The chain uses TRBV19 and TRBJ1-2, with TRBD1 matching over 9 bases. The trim removed 6 bases at V and 0 bases at J, leaving 5 bases unmatched. CDR3 length: 15 residues. Germline V gene lookup returns CDR1 LNHDA and CDR2 SQIVND (reference sequence). The CDR3 sequence is CASSRGTGTNYGYTF. In DNA form, the CDR3 reads TGTGCCAGTAGCCGAGGGACAGGGACTAACTATGGCTACACCTTC.

Turning to this clonotype: A much larger clone is a single base away; this may be a read error. The chain combines TRBV20-1 with TRBJ2-3, with D possibly matching TRBD1 (6 bases). Germline CDR1 is DFQATT and CDR2 is SNEGSKA (reference sequence). V lost 5 bases, J lost 5 bases, and 17 bases lay in between. The CDR3 totals 14 residues. The CDR3 protein is CSAAGVLNRDTQYF. The CDR3 DNA follows: TGCAGTGCTGCAGGGGTCTTGAATAGAGATACGCAGTATTTT.

This clonotype was counted once. Just one base apart from a much larger clone, this may be a read error. CDR3 amino acids: CAGSQVGPWETQYF. In nucleotides, the CDR3 is TGTGCCGGCAGCCAAGTAGGGCCCTGGGAGACCCAGTACTTC. The chain links TRBV14 to TRBJ2-5; no clear D gene. In germline, CDR1 is SGHDN, CDR2 FVKESK. This CDR3 has 14 amino acids.

This clonotype was observed once. The chain couples TRBV20-1 to TRBJ2-1, with D uncertain. Trimming took 4 bases from V and 2 from J, leaving 9 bases between them. The CDR3 runs to 13 residues. CDR1 and CDR2 (germline): DFQATT, SNEGSKA (reference sequence). CDR3 DNA: TGCAGTGCTATGGTGGAGCCCTACAATGAGCAGTTCTTC. Its protein is CSAMVEPYNEQFF.

This chain connects TRBV19 to TRBJ2-3; D possibly corresponds to TRBD1 (5 bases). Trimming stripped 8 bases from V and 4 bases from J, with 16 bases between. The CDR3 length is 14 residues. The germline CDR1 and CDR2 sequences are LNHDA and SQIVND (reference sequence). CDR3: CASFSGSVADTQYF. CDR3 in DNA: TGTGCCAGTTTTTCAGGGTCGGTCGCAGATACGCAGTATTTT.

About this clonotype itself: This may be a read error, as it is one base from a much larger clone. The chain has TRBV3-1 and TRBJ2-3; 9 bases match TRBD2. The germline V gene has CDR1 LGHDT and CDR2 YNNKEL (reference sequence). This CDR3 is built from 14 residues. In nucleotides, the CDR3 is TGTGCCAGCAGCCCTCGGACTAGCGCAGATACGCGGTATTTT. This gives the protein CASSPRTSADTRYF.

The table lists this clonotype with many counts. This chain connects TRBV7-2 to TRBJ2-7; maybe TRBD1 (6 bases). The CDR3 has 14 residues. The ends were cut back, 4 bases at V and 7 bases at J, with 17 bases in the middle. Germline V lookup: CDR1 SGHTA, CDR2 FQGNSA. DNA of the CDR3: TGTGCCAGCAGCTACCCCGGGCAGGGGCGAGAGCAGTACTTC. Residues: CASSYPGQGREQYF.

This clonotype was seen a handful of times. V usage is TRBV18 and J usage is TRBJ2-5, with D uncertain. This CDR3 has 12 amino acids. Trimming took 7 bases from V and 5 from J, leaving 11 bases between them. The V gene's germline CDR1 is KGHSH and CDR2 LQKENI. CDR3 DNA: TGTGCCAGCTTATCCGAAGAGGAGACCCAGTACTTC. It codes for CASLSEEETQYF.

On this clonotype: One end of the junction is discordant with germline, which a read error may explain. This sequence joins TRBV7-9 and TRBJ2-5; TRBD1 might be the D (8 bases). The DNA end lines up better with TRBJ2-7; the J call may be wrong. Germline V CDR1 and CDR2: SEHNR, FQNEAQ (reference sequence). The CDR3 is made up of 14 amino acids. The CDR3 DNA follows: TGTTCCAGCAGCTCTGGACAGGGAGGGGCCGAGCAGTACTTC. The encoded protein is CSSSSGQGGAEQYF.

The V call is TRBV2, the J call TRBJ2-5, with 8 nucleotides matching TRBD2. The germline gives CDR1 SNHLY, CDR2 FYNNEI. Trimming at V came to 4 bases and at J to 4 bases, leaving 8 bases not matched to a gene. This CDR3 has 15 amino acids. The CDR3 DNA sequence: TGTGCCAGCAGTGTTGGTAGCGGGATTACAGAGACCCAGTACTTC. Translation: CASSVGSGITETQYF.

This clonotype occurred a few times. The genes are TRBV5-6 and TRBJ1-1, with D possibly matching TRBD1 (5 bases). The CDR3 covers 16 residues. V was shortened by 6 bases and J by 0 bases, with 18 bases between the two germline ends. The germline V gene encodes CDR1 SGHDT and CDR2 YYEEEE. CDR3 loop: CASNSLSGGLNTEAFF. The CDR3 DNA reads as TGTGCCAGCAACTCCTTATCGGGGGGTCTGAACACTGAAGCTTTCTTT.

This clonotype was seen many times. The chain is built from TRBV5-1 and TRBJ1-2; TRBD1 might be the D (5 bases). Germline loops: CDR1 SGHRS, CDR2 YFSETQ. The CDR3 loop spans 13 amino acids. Trimming left V 4 bases short and J 8 bases short, with 15 bases between. The CDR3 reads CASSLTQGHGYTF. CDR3 sequence (DNA): TGCGCCAGCAGCCTAACCCAGGGCCACGGCTACACCTTC.

At least ten counts were recorded for this clonotype. The CDR3 nucleotides read TGTGCCAGCACTGAGGGACTTGACACAGATACGCAGTATTTT. Its translation: CASTEGLDTDTQYF. The chain joins TRBV6-2 or TRBV6-3 to TRBJ2-3, with D possibly being TRBD2 (6 bases). V was trimmed by 7 bases and J by 2 bases, leaving 13 bases between them. The CDR3 consists of 14 residues. Germline CDR1 reads MNHEY; CDR2 reads SVGEGT.

This clonotype was detected a few times. Here the CDR3 reads CASSRTGEWVEAFF. The CDR3 DNA follows: TGTGCCAGCAGCCGCACGGGGGAATGGGTTGAAGCTTTCTTT. The chain carries TRBV7-2 and TRBJ1-1; maybe TRBD1 (5 bases). The CDR3 is 14 amino acids. From germline, CDR1 is SGHTA and CDR2 FQGNSA. V shed 5 bases and J shed 7 bases, with 17 bases lying between them.

At least ten counts were recorded for this clonotype. The V call is TRBV7-8, the J call TRBJ2-5; a weak D match, TRBD1 (5 bases). With 2 bases removed from V and 1 base from J, the gap between germline ends came to 11 bases. CDR1 and CDR2 (germline): SGHVS, FQNEAQ. The CDR3 contains 15 residues. The DNA for the CDR3 is TGTGCCAGCAGCTTAAGTCTCAGGGCCCAAGAGACCCAGTACTTC. Protein sequence: CASSLSLRAQETQYF.

V and J are TRBV20-1 and TRBJ1-5; 12 bases map to TRBD1. This CDR3 spans 15 amino acids. CDR1 and CDR2 from the germline V gene are DFQATT and SNEGSKA (reference sequence). J lost 7 bases, V lost 6 bases, and 10 bases had no gene match. CDR3 sequence reads: CSARSGQGASQPQHF. In DNA, the CDR3 is TGCAGTGCCCGGTCGGGACAGGGGGCATCCCAGCCCCAGCATTTT.